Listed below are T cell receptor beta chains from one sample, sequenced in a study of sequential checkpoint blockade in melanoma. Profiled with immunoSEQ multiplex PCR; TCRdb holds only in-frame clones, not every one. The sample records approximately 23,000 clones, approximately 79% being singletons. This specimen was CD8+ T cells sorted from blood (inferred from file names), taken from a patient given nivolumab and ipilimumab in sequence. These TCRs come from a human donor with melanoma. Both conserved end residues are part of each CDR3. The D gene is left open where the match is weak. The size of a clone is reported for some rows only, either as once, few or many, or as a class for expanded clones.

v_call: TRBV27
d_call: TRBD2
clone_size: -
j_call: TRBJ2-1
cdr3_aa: CASSLSGGADDNEQFF
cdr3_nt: TGTGCCAGCAGTCTTAGCGGGGGGGCCGATGACAATGAGCAGTTCTTC

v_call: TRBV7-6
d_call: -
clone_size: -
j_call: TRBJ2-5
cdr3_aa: CASSERRGETQYF
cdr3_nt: TGTGCCAGCAGCGAGCGCAGGGGAGAGACCCAGTACTTC

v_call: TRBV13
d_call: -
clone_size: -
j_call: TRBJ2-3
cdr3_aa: CASSKWGTPSTDTQYF
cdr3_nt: TGTGCCAGCAGCAAATGGGGGACTCCTAGCACAGATACGCAGTATTTT

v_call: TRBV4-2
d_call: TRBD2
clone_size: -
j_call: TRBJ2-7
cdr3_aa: CASSQVSGRTYEQYF
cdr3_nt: TGTGCCAGCAGCCAAGTTAGCGGGAGGACCTACGAGCAGTACTTC

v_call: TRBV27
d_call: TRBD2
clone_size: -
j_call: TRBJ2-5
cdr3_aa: CASSYASGTSKETQYF
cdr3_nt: TGTGCCAGCAGTTACGCGTCCGGGACTAGTAAAGAGACCCAGTACTTC

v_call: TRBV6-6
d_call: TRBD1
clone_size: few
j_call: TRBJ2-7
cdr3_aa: CASSYPDRGYYEQYF
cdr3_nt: TGTGCCAGCAGTTACCCCGACAGGGGGTATTACGAGCAGTACTTC

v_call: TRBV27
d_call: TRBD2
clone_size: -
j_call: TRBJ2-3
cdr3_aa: CASSSTSGVLDTQYF
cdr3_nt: TGTGCCAGCAGCTCGACTAGCGGGGTGTTGGATACGCAGTATTTT

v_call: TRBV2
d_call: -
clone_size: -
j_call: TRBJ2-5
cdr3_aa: CASSDPPVGGETQYF
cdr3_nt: TGTGCCAGCAGTGACCCCCCTGTAGGGGGTGAGACCCAGTACTTC

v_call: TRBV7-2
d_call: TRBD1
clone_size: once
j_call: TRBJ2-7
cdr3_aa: CASSFGTGGYEQYF
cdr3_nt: TGTGCCAGCAGCTTCGGGACAGGAGGCTACGAGCAGTACTTC

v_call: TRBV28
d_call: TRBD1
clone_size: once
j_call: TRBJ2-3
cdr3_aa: CASGSPGQSSTDTQYF
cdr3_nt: TGTGCCAGCGGATCTCCGGGACAGAGTAGCACAGATACGCAGTATTTT

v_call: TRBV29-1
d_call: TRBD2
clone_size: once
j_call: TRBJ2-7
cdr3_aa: CSVEGLAGTSYEQYF
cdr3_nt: TGCAGCGTTGAAGGTCTAGCGGGGACCTCCTACGAGCAGTACTTC

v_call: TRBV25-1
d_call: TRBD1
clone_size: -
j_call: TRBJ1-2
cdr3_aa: CASNGQGHGYTF
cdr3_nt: TGTGCCAGCAACGGACAGGGGCATGGCTACACCTTC

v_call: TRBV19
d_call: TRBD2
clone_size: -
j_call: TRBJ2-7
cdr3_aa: CANFGGEGEQYF
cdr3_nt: TGTGCCAATTTCGGGGGGGAAGGCGAGCAGTACTTC

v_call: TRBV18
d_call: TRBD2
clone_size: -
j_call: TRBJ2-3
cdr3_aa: CASSPRASGKPSTDTQYF
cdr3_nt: TGTGCCAGCTCACCTAGGGCTAGCGGGAAACCTAGCACAGATACGCAGTATTTT

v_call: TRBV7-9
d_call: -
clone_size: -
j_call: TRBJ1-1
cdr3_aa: CASSLRQGAEAFF
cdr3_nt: TGTGCCAGCAGCTTACGGCAGGGCGCTGAAGCTTTCTTT

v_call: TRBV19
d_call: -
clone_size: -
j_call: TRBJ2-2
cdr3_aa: CASSQGIGELFF
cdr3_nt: TGTGCCAGTTCCCAGGGTATCGGGGAGCTGTTTTTT

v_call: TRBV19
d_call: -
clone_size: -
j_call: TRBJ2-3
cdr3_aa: CASRALGSGLTDTQYF
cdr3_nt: TGTGCCAGTAGGGCCCTCGGGAGTGGGCTCACAGATACGCAGTATTTT

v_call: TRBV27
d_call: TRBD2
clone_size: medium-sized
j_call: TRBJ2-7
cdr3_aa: CASSLYGGGYEQYF
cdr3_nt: TGTGCCAGCAGTTTGTACGGGGGGGGTTACGAGCAGTACTTC

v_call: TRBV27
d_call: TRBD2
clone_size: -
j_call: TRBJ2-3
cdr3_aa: CASSSLLAGGADTQYF
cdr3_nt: TGTGCCAGCAGTTCACTACTAGCGGGGGGCGCAGATACGCAGTATTTT

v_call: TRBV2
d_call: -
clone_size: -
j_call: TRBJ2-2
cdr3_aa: CASTGTINTGELFF
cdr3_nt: TGTGCCAGCACGGGGACAATCAACACCGGGGAGCTGTTTTTT

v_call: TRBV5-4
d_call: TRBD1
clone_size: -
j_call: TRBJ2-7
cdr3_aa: CASSPTPGQKRSYEQYF
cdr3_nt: TGTGCCAGCAGCCCAACTCCGGGACAGAAAAGATCCTACGAGCAGTACTTC

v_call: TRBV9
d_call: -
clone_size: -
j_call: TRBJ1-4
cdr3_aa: CASSPGFRGEKLFF
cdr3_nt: TGTGCCAGCAGCCCCGGGTTTCGGGGGGAAAAACTGTTTTTT

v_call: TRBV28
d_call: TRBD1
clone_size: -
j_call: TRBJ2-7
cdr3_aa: CASSSPGTGIDEQYF
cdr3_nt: TGTGCCAGCAGTTCCCCCGGGACAGGGATCGACGAGCAGTACTTC

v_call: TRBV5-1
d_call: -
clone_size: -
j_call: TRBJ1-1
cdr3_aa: CASSKGRPGGAEAFF
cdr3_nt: TGCGCCAGCAGCAAAGGACGGCCCGGGGGGGCTGAAGCTTTCTTT

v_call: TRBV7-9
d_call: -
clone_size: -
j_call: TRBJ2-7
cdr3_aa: CASSLLGRRSGSSYEQYF
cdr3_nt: TGTGCCAGCAGCTTGTTGGGGCGGCGGTCAGGGTCATCCTACGAGCAGTACTTC

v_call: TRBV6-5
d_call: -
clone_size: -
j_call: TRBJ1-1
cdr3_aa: CASSYSGTGFRTEAFF
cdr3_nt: TGTGCCAGCAGTTACTCGGGTACAGGGTTTAGGACTGAAGCTTTCTTT

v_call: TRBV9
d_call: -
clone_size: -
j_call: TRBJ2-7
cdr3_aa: CASSPPCEQYF
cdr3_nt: TGTGCCAGCAGCCCCCCTTGCGAGCAGTACTTC

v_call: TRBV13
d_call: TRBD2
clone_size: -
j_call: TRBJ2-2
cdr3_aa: CASSLTSDANTGELFF
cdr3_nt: TGTGCCAGCAGCTTAACTAGCGACGCGAACACCGGGGAGCTGTTTTTT

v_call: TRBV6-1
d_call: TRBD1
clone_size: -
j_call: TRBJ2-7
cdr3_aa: CASSQGVSKGYEQYF
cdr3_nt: TGTGCCAGCAGCCAGGGGGTCTCTAAGGGCTACGAGCAGTACTTC

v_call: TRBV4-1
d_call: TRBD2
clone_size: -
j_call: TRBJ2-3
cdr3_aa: CASSPRSGRGTDTQYF
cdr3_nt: TGCGCCAGCAGCCCTCGAAGTGGGCGGGGGACAGATACGCAGTATTTT

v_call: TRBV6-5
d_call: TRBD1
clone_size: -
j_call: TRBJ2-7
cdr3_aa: CASMPFRGLGEQYF
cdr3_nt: TGTGCCAGCATGCCCTTTAGGGGGCTCGGCGAGCAGTACTTC

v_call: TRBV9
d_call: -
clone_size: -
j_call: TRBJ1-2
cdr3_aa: CASSVGRFGGENYGYTF
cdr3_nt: TGTGCCAGCAGCGTGGGGCGTTTTGGGGGCGAAAACTATGGCTACACCTTC

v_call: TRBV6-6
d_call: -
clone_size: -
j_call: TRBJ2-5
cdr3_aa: CASSYFGGFETQYF
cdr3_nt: TGTGCCAGCAGTTACTTCGGCGGGTTCGAGACCCAGTACTTC

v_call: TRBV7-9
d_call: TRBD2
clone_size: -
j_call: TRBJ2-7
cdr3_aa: CASSPLVAGAITEQYF
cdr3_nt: TGCGCCAGCAGCCCCCTGGTAGCGGGAGCCATTACCGAGCAGTACTTC

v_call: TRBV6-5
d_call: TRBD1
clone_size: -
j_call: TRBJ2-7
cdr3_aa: CASSPLGQNYEQYF
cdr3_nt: TGTGCCAGCAGCCCTTTGGGACAGAACTACGAGCAGTACTTC

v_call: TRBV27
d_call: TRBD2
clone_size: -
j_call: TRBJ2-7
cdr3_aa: CASSPSLAGVLYEQYF
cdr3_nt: TGTGCCAGCAGCCCCTCCTTAGCGGGAGTTCTCTACGAGCAGTACTTC

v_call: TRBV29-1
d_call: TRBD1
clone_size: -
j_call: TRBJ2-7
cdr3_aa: CSVAGQGGDYEQYF
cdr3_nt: TGCAGCGTCGCCGGACAGGGGGGGGACTACGAGCAGTACTTC